A selection of T cell receptor beta chains follows, all from one sample in a study of T cell responses to AZD1222 COVID-19 vaccine. The method was immunoSEQ multiplex PCR; TCRdb's version includes in-frame clones alone and lacks a portion of them. This sample has about 82,000 clones; around 89% occur once, and the top ten carry less than 7.5%. The material was peripheral blood, obtained on day 0 of AZD1222 vaccination. The receptor source for this set is an adult in good health. Each CDR3 is given with its conserved first and last residue. The D gene is left open where the match is weak. A row's size may be missing; if present it is once, few, many or a size class.

clone size: NA
J gene: TRBJ1-2
D gene: TRBD1
V gene: TRBV28
CDR3 DNA: TGTGCCAGCAGTTTAGCCCGGGACAGGGGAGGCTACACCTTC
CDR3 protein: CASSLARDRGGYTF

clone size: NA
J gene: TRBJ1-5
D gene: NA
V gene: TRBV19
CDR3 DNA: TGTGCCAGTAGTGCCTCGACAGGTTATCTTGGTCAGCCCCAGCATTTT
CDR3 protein: CASSASTGYLGQPQHF

clone size: NA
J gene: TRBJ2-1
D gene: TRBD1
V gene: TRBV13
CDR3 DNA: TGTGCCAGCAGCGTATACAGGGGGCAGGACAATGAGCAGTTCTTC
CDR3 protein: CASSVYRGQDNEQFF

clone size: NA
J gene: TRBJ2-7
D gene: TRBD1
V gene: TRBV6-5
CDR3 DNA: TGTGCCAGCAGTTCCGGGACAGGGGGCTACGAGCAGTACTTC
CDR3 protein: CASSSGTGGYEQYF

clone size: NA
J gene: TRBJ2-1
D gene: NA
V gene: TRBV27
CDR3 DNA: TGTGCCAGCAGTTTCCTGCTAGCGAAGAACTACAATGAGCAGTTCTTC
CDR3 protein: CASSFLLAKNYNEQFF

clone size: NA
J gene: TRBJ1-1
D gene: NA
V gene: TRBV4-1
CDR3 DNA: TGCGCCAGCAGCCAGGTTCCGGGCAGTCCAACTGAAGCTTTCTTT
CDR3 protein: CASSQVPGSPTEAFF

clone size: NA
J gene: TRBJ1-2
D gene: NA
V gene: TRBV11-2
CDR3 DNA: TGTGCCAGCAGCTTTACGTCCGGGGCTAACTATGGCTACACCTTC
CDR3 protein: CASSFTSGANYGYTF

clone size: NA
J gene: TRBJ1-5
D gene: NA
V gene: TRBV21-1
CDR3 DNA: TGTGCCAGCAGCTGCCGGACAGGGCCCTCTTATAGCAATCAGCCCCAGCATTTT
CDR3 protein: CASSCRTGPSYSNQPQHF

clone size: NA
J gene: TRBJ1-1
D gene: NA
V gene: TRBV7-3
CDR3 DNA: TGTGCCAGCAGCTTAGTTCGACGGCCGAACACTGAAGCTTTCTTT
CDR3 protein: CASSLVRRPNTEAFF

clone size: NA
J gene: TRBJ2-1
D gene: TRBD2
V gene: TRBV14
CDR3 DNA: TGTGCCAGCAGCCCTGGACTAGCGGGGGGCTCCTACAATGAGCAGTTCTTC
CDR3 protein: CASSPGLAGGSYNEQFF

clone size: NA
J gene: TRBJ2-2
D gene: TRBD1
V gene: TRBV4-3
CDR3 DNA: TGCGCCAGCAGCCAAGATAGAGGACAGGGTAACACCGGGGAGCTGTTTTTT
CDR3 protein: CASSQDRGQGNTGELFF

clone size: NA
J gene: TRBJ1-5
D gene: NA
V gene: TRBV6-2/TRBV6-3
CDR3 DNA: TGTGCCAGCAGTTCCTGGGGGGGACAGCCCCAGCATTTT
CDR3 protein: CASSSWGGQPQHF

clone size: NA
J gene: TRBJ2-1
D gene: TRBD2
V gene: TRBV4-1
CDR3 DNA: TGCGCCAGCAGCCAAGTTGGCGGGGGGACCGGCAATGAGCAGTTCTTC
CDR3 protein: CASSQVGGGTGNEQFF

clone size: NA
J gene: TRBJ2-2
D gene: TRBD1
V gene: TRBV28
CDR3 DNA: TGTGCCAGCAGGGACAGGGGCGATTCGAACACCGGGGAGCTGTTTTTT
CDR3 protein: CASRDRGDSNTGELFF

clone size: NA
J gene: TRBJ2-2
D gene: NA
V gene: TRBV5-6
CDR3 DNA: TGTGCCAGCAGCTTGCGTGTGGCAGGGAACACCGGGGAGCTGTTTTTT
CDR3 protein: CASSLRVAGNTGELFF

clone size: NA
J gene: TRBJ1-2
D gene: NA
V gene: TRBV6-5
CDR3 DNA: TGTGCCAGCAGCGGTGGTATGGATGGCTACACCTTC
CDR3 protein: CASSGGMDGYTF

clone size: NA
J gene: TRBJ1-5
D gene: TRBD1
V gene: TRBV6-5
CDR3 DNA: TGTGCCAGCAGTCGACAGGGAGGACATCAGCCCCAGCATTTT
CDR3 protein: CASSRQGGHQPQHF

clone size: NA
J gene: TRBJ1-2
D gene: TRBD1
V gene: TRBV2
CDR3 DNA: TGTGCCAGCAGACCTGGGACAGGACCCTATGGCTACACCTTC
CDR3 protein: CASRPGTGPYGYTF

clone size: NA
J gene: TRBJ2-2
D gene: NA
V gene: TRBV2
CDR3 DNA: TGTGCCAGCGGCCACCGGGTCGGGGAGCTGTTTTTT
CDR3 protein: CASGHRVGELFF

clone size: NA
J gene: TRBJ1-2
D gene: NA
V gene: TRBV30
CDR3 DNA: TGTGCCTGCCTGGAGTTAGGGGAATGGGACTATGGCTACACCTTC
CDR3 protein: CACLELGEWDYGYTF

clone size: once
J gene: TRBJ1-1
D gene: NA
V gene: TRBV27
CDR3 DNA: TGTGCCAGCAGTCCCGGAGGGAACACTGAAGCTTTCTTT
CDR3 protein: CASSPGGNTEAFF

clone size: NA
J gene: TRBJ1-6
D gene: NA
V gene: TRBV6-1
CDR3 DNA: TGTGCCAGCAGTGGAATTCGGGGGGATTGGAATTCACCCCTCCACTTT
CDR3 protein: CASSGIRGDWNSPLHF

clone size: NA
J gene: TRBJ1-2
D gene: TRBD1
V gene: TRBV19
CDR3 DNA: TGTGCCAGTAGTATAATACAGGGGGCTGGTGGCTACACCTTC
CDR3 protein: CASSIIQGAGGYTF

clone size: NA
J gene: TRBJ1-2
D gene: NA
V gene: TRBV29-1
CDR3 DNA: TGCAGCGTTGACCCGGACAGTACCCATGGCTACACCTTC
CDR3 protein: CSVDPDSTHGYTF

clone size: NA
J gene: TRBJ2-5
D gene: NA
V gene: TRBV30
CDR3 DNA: TGTGCCTGGAGTGAGGGTCGAGAGACCCAGTACTTC
CDR3 protein: CAWSEGRETQYF

clone size: NA
J gene: TRBJ1-2
D gene: NA
V gene: TRBV11-3
CDR3 DNA: TGTGCCAGCAGCCCCAACCTGACCCCCTATGGCTACACCTTC
CDR3 protein: CASSPNLTPYGYTF

clone size: NA
J gene: TRBJ2-7
D gene: NA
V gene: TRBV3-1/TRBV3-2
CDR3 DNA: TGTGCCAGCAGCTTTTGGGCCACTTCCTACGAGCAGTACTTC
CDR3 protein: CASSFWATSYEQYF

clone size: NA
J gene: TRBJ1-4
D gene: NA
V gene: TRBV5-6
CDR3 DNA: TGTGCCAGCAGCTTGGGCCTTAGGACCCGTAATGAAAAACTGTTTTTT
CDR3 protein: CASSLGLRTRNEKLFF

clone size: few
J gene: TRBJ2-6
D gene: NA
V gene: TRBV7-9
CDR3 DNA: TGTGCCAGCAGCTTAGCGGTGGGATTGTCTGGGGCCAACGTCCTGACTTTC
CDR3 protein: CASSLAVGLSGANVLTF

clone size: NA
J gene: TRBJ2-1
D gene: TRBD2
V gene: TRBV6-2/TRBV6-3
CDR3 DNA: TGTGCCAGCAGCATAGCGGGGGGTCCCAATGAGCAGTTCTTC
CDR3 protein: CASSIAGGPNEQFF

clone size: NA
J gene: TRBJ2-3
D gene: NA
V gene: TRBV11-2
CDR3 DNA: TGTGCCAGCAGCGCTCGCAGGGACACGCAGTATTTT
CDR3 protein: CASSARRDTQYF

clone size: NA
J gene: TRBJ2-1
D gene: NA
V gene: TRBV20-1
CDR3 DNA: TGCAGTGCTAGTGATCGTGAGGGGTACAATGAGCAGTTCTTC
CDR3 protein: CSASDREGYNEQFF

clone size: NA
J gene: TRBJ1-5
D gene: NA
V gene: TRBV12-3/TRBV12-4
CDR3 DNA: TGTGCCAGCAGTTTCACCGGCGATCAGCCCCAGCATTTT
CDR3 protein: CASSFTGDQPQHF

clone size: large
J gene: TRBJ1-2
D gene: NA
V gene: TRBV4-3
CDR3 DNA: TGCGCCAGCAGCCAAGATTCCGGTGAGAGCTATGGCTACACCTTC
CDR3 protein: CASSQDSGESYGYTF

clone size: NA
J gene: TRBJ1-5
D gene: TRBD1
V gene: TRBV5-8
CDR3 DNA: TGTGCCAGCAGCTTGACCGGGACAGGTAATCAGCCCCAGCATTTT
CDR3 protein: CASSLTGTGNQPQHF

clone size: NA
J gene: TRBJ2-3
D gene: NA
V gene: TRBV7-9
CDR3 DNA: TGTGCCAGCAGCTCACCCCGGGGGCCGAGCACAGATACGCAGTATTTT
CDR3 protein: CASSSPRGPSTDTQYF

clone size: NA
J gene: TRBJ2-3
D gene: NA
V gene: TRBV27
CDR3 DNA: TGTGCCAGCAGTCCCACCGTTATGACAGATACGCAGTATTTT
CDR3 protein: CASSPTVMTDTQYF

clone size: once
J gene: TRBJ2-2
D gene: NA
V gene: TRBV7-2
CDR3 DNA: TGTGCCAGCAGCTCCCATAACACCGGGGAGCTGTTTTTT
CDR3 protein: CASSSHNTGELFF

clone size: NA
J gene: TRBJ1-1
D gene: NA
V gene: TRBV7-3
CDR3 DNA: TGTGCCAGCACCCCGGGGACAACTTTGGGCACTGAAGCTTTCTTT
CDR3 protein: CASTPGTTLGTEAFF

clone size: NA
J gene: TRBJ1-2
D gene: TRBD1
V gene: TRBV5-1
CDR3 DNA: TGCGCCAGCAGCTTGACAGGGGATAGCTATGGCTACACCTTC
CDR3 protein: CASSLTGDSYGYTF

clone size: NA
J gene: TRBJ2-7
D gene: TRBD2
V gene: TRBV4-3
CDR3 DNA: TGCGCCAGCAGCCAGCTACACGGGGGGACCTTCTACGAGCAGTACTTC
CDR3 protein: CASSQLHGGTFYEQYF

clone size: once
J gene: TRBJ1-5
D gene: TRBD1
V gene: TRBV25-1
CDR3 DNA: TGTGCCAGCAGGGCACCAGGGGGCGGGAATCAGCCCCAGCATTTT
CDR3 protein: CASRAPGGGNQPQHF

clone size: NA
J gene: TRBJ1-2
D gene: TRBD1
V gene: TRBV5-1
CDR3 DNA: TGCGCCAGCAGCGAAGGACAGGGGGCGGCATATGGCTACACCTTC
CDR3 protein: CASSEGQGAAYGYTF

clone size: NA
J gene: TRBJ2-1
D gene: TRBD2
V gene: TRBV6-6
CDR3 DNA: TGTGCCAGCAGTTACTCCAGCGGGGTATACAATGAGCAGTTCTTC
CDR3 protein: CASSYSSGVYNEQFF

clone size: once
J gene: TRBJ2-2
D gene: TRBD2
V gene: TRBV4-3
CDR3 DNA: TGCGCCAGCAGGACCTCGACTAGCGGGGGCGGGGAGCTGTTTTTT
CDR3 protein: CASRTSTSGGGELFF

clone size: NA
J gene: TRBJ2-3
D gene: NA
V gene: TRBV5-1
CDR3 DNA: TGCGCCAGCAGTACTACAGATACGCAGTATTTT
CDR3 protein: CASSTTDTQYF

clone size: NA
J gene: TRBJ2-7
D gene: TRBD2
V gene: TRBV5-4
CDR3 DNA: TGTGCCAGCAGCTTGGAGGGTAGCGGGGGTAATTACGAGCAGTACTTC
CDR3 protein: CASSLEGSGGNYEQYF

clone size: NA
J gene: TRBJ1-1
D gene: TRBD1
V gene: TRBV5-6
CDR3 DNA: TGTGCCAGCAGGGGGGGACAGAGATTCACTGAAGCTTTCTTT
CDR3 protein: CASRGGQRFTEAFF

clone size: NA
J gene: TRBJ1-5
D gene: TRBD1
V gene: TRBV7-2
CDR3 DNA: TGTGCCAGCAGCTCACATGCAGGGGGTGGGCAGCCCCAGCATTTT
CDR3 protein: CASSSHAGGGQPQHF

clone size: NA
J gene: TRBJ1-1
D gene: NA
V gene: TRBV7-3
CDR3 DNA: TGTGCCAGCAGCTTATCAGGAGAGGGTCCGGACACTGAAGCTTTCTTT
CDR3 protein: CASSLSGEGPDTEAFF

clone size: NA
J gene: TRBJ1-3
D gene: NA
V gene: TRBV15
CDR3 DNA: TGTGCCACCAGCCGAGGAGGGGCAGGAAACACCATATATTTT
CDR3 protein: CATSRGGAGNTIYF

clone size: NA
J gene: TRBJ1-1
D gene: NA
V gene: TRBV7-2
CDR3 DNA: TGTGCCAGCAGCCGTGTTCCCAAGACATACGATCGAGCTTTCTTT
CDR3 protein: CASSRVPKTYDRAFF

clone size: NA
J gene: TRBJ1-1
D gene: TRBD1
V gene: TRBV9
CDR3 DNA: TGTGCCAGCAGCACCACAGGGGGCGCCGGCACTGAAGCTTTCTTT
CDR3 protein: CASSTTGGAGTEAFF

clone size: NA
J gene: TRBJ1-1
D gene: NA
V gene: TRBV10-3
CDR3 DNA: TGTGCCATCAGTGATCAACAGCTGAACACTGAAGCTTTCTTT
CDR3 protein: CAISDQQLNTEAFF